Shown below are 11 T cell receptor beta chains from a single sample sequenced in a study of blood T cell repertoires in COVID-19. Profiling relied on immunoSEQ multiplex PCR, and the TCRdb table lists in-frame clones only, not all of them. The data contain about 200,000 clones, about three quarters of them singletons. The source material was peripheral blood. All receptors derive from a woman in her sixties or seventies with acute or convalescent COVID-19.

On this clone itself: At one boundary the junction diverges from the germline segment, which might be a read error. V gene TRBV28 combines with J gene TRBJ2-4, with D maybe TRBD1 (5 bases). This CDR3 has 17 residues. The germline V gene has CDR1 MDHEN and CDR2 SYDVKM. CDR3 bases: TGTGCCGGCAGTTTATCCAGGGCACGCTTAATGGGGAACATTCAGTACTTC. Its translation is CAGSLSRARLMGNIQYF.

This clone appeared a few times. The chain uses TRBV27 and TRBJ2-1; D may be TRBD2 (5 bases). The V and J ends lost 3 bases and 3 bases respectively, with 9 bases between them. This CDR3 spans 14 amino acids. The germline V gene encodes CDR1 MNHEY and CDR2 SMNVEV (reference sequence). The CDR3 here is CASSFERFYNEQFF. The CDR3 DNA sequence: TGTGCCAGCAGTTTTGAGCGGTTCTACAATGAGCAGTTCTTC.

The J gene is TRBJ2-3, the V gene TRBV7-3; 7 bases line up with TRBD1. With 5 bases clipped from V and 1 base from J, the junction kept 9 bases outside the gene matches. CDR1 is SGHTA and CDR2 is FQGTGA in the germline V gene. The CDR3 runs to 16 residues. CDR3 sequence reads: CASSPRQGRGTDTQYF. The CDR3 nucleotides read TGTGCCAGCAGCCCCCGACAGGGAAGAGGCACAGATACGCAGTATTTT. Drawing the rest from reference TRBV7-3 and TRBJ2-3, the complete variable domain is GAGVSQTPSNKVTEKGKYVELRCDPISGHTALYWYRQSLGQGPEFLIYFQGTGAADDSGLPNDRFFAVRPEGSVSTLKIQRTERGDSAVYLCASSPRQGRGTDTQYFGPGTRLTVL.

This chain's CDR3 is CASSTYRGTVGEQYF. CDR3 sequence (DNA): TGTGCCAGCTCAACTTACAGGGGGACGGTTGGGGAGCAGTACTTC. This chain links TRBV18 with TRBJ2-7; TRBD1 aligns across 8 bases. This CDR3 contains 15 residues. The germline V gene encodes CDR1 KGHSH and CDR2 LQKENI. The V and J ends lost 5 bases and 7 bases, in that order; junction bases with no gene match: 13.

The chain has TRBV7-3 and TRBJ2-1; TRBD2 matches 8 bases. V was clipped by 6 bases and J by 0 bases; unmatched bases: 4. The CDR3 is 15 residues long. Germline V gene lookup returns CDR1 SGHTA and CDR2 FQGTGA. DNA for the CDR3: TGTGCCAGCAGTATTAGCGGGAACTCCTACAATGAGCAGTTCTTC. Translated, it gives CASSISGNSYNEQFF.

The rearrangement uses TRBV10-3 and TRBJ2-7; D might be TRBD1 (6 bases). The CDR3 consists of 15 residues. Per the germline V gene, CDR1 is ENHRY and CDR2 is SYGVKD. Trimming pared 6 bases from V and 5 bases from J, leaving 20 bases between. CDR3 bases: TGTGCCATCAGGTCTGGGGGCGGATTAGCCGACGAGCAGTACTTC. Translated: CAIRSGGGLADEQYF.

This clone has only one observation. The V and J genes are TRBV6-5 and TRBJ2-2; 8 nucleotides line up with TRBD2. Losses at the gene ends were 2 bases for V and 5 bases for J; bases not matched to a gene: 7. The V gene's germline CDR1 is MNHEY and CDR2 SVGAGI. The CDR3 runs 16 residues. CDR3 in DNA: TGTGCCAGCAGTTACCCCGGGGGGGTTAGAACCGGGGAGCTGTTTTTT. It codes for CASSYPGGVRTGELFF.

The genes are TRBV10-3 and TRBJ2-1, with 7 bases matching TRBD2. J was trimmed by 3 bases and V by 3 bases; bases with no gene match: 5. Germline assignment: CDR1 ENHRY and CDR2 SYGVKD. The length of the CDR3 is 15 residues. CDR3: CAISDPGLGYNEQFF. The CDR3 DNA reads TGTGCCATCAGTGACCCAGGACTAGGCTACAATGAGCAGTTCTTC.

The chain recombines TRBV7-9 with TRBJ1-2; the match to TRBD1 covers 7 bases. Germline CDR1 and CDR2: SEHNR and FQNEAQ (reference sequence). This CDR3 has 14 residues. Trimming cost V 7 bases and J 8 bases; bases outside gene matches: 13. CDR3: CASTFTGQGDGYTF. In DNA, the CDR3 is TGTGCCAGCACCTTCACCGGGCAGGGGGACGGCTACACCTTC.

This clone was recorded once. Here the CDR3 DNA reads TGTGCCACCAGTTACCGGGACAGGACCACAGATACGCAGTATTTT. It translates to CATSYRDRTTDTQYF. The gene calls are TRBV15 and TRBJ2-3; TRBD1 matches 8 bases. J was trimmed by 2 bases and V by 6 bases; bases with no gene match: 7. The CDR3 is 15 residues long. Germline loops: CDR1 LNHNV, CDR2 YYDKDF (reference sequence). Full variable domain (rest looked up from reference TRBV15 and TRBJ2-3): DAMVIQNPRYQVTQFGKPVTLSCSQTLNHNVMYWYQQKSSQAPKLLFHYYDKDFNNEADTPDNFQSRRPNTSFCFLDIRSPGLGDTAMYLCATSYRDRTTDTQYFGPGTRLTVL.

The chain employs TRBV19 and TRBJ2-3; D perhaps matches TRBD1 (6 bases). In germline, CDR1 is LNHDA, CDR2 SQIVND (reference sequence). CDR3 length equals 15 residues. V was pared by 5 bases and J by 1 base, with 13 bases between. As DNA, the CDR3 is TGTGCCAGTAGTCTCCAGGGGTGGGGCACAGATACGCAGTATTTT. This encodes CASSLQGWGTDTQYF.